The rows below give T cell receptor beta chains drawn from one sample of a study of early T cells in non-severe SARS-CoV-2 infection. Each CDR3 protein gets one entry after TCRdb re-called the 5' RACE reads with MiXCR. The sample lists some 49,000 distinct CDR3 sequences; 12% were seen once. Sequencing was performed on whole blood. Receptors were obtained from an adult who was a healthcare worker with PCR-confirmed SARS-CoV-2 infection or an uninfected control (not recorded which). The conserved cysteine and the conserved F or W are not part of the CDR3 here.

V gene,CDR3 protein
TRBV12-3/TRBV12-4,ASSPRGQGKYGYT
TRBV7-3,ASSRLAGGTYEQF
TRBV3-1,ASSQVLGTNTEAF
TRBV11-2,ASSLVPQGPYEQY
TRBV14,ASSSRDGPYGYT
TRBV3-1,ASSQAQGTTGNTIY
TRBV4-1,ASSQGGARGDTQY
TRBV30,AWTISTGRNIQY
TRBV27,ASRRQTNYGYT
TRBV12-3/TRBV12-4,ASSLSHRQG
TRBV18,ASSLPGTLEQY
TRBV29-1,SVESYGSYEQY
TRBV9,ASSVDEGTPGFEGTEAF
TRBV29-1,SVAVLEVGEQF
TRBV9,ASSVTGALPNEQF
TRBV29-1,SALTGGNTEAF
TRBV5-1,ASSPVGGRDEQF
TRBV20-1,SAHPLAGSTDTQY
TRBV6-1,ANSKTELYGYT
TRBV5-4,ASSLAAHNEQF
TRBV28,ASSLWSVVGLNTEAF
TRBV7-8,ASSSRGGSSYEQY